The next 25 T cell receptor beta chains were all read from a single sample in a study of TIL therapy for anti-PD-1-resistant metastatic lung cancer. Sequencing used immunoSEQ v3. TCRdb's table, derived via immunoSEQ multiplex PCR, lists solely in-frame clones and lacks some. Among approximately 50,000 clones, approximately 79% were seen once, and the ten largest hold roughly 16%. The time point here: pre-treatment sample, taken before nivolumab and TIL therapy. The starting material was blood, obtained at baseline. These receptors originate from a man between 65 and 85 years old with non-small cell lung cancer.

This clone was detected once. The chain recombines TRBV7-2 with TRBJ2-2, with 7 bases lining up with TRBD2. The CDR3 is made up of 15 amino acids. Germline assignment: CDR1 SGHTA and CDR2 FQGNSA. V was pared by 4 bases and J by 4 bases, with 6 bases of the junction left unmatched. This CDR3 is CASSSREWVTGELFF. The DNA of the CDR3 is TGTGCCAGCAGCTCGCGGGAGTGGGTCACCGGGGAGCTGTTTTTT.

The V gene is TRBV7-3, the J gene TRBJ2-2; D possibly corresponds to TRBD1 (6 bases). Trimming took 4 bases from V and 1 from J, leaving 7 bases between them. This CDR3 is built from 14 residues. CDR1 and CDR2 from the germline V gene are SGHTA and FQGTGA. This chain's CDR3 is CASSSTGNTGELFF. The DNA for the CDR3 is TGTGCCAGCAGCTCGACAGGGAACACCGGGGAGCTGTTTTTT.

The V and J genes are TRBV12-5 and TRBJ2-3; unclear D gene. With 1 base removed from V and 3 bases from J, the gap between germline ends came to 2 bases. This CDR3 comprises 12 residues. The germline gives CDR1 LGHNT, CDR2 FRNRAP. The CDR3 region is CASGLDTDTQYF. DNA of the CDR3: TGTGCTAGTGGTTTGGATACAGATACGCAGTATTTT.

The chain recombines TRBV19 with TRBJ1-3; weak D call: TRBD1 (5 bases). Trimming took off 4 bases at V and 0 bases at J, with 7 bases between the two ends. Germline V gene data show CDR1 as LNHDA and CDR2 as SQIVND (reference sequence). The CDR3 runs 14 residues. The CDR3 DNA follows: TGTGCCAGTAGTACCGACAGCTCTGGAAACACCATATATTTT. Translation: CASSTDSSGNTIYF. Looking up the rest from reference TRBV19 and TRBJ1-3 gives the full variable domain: DGGITQSPKYLFRKEGQNVTLSCEQNLNHDAMYWYRQDPGQGLRLIYYSQIVNDFQKGDIAEGYSVSREKKESFPLTVTSAQKNPTAFYLCASSTDSSGNTIYFGEGSWLTVV.

This chain's CDR3 is CASSLEGKINYGYTF. The CDR3 bases are TGTGCCAGCAGCTTGGAAGGGAAAATCAACTATGGCTACACCTTC. The chain is built from TRBV5-6 and TRBJ1-2, with D uncertain. Germline V lookup: CDR1 SGHDT, CDR2 YYEEEE. The CDR3 sequence is 15 residues long. The V end lost 0 bases, the J end lost 2 bases, and 11 bases lay between the germline ends.

The CDR3 sequence is CASSPTGAAGTGELFF. The CDR3 region has the DNA TGTGCCAGCAGTCCGACGGGAGCGGCAGGCACCGGGGAGCTGTTTTTT. The V call is TRBV7-9, the J call TRBJ2-2, with a weak D call TRBD2 (6 bases). This CDR3 has 16 amino acids. Germline V lookup: CDR1 SEHNR, CDR2 FQNEAQ (reference sequence). Trimming cost V 6 bases and J 4 bases, with 18 bases left between them.

The CDR3 here is CASSRVAFGYTF. The CDR3 nucleotides are TGTGCCAGCAGCCGGGTAGCCTTTGGCTACACCTTC. The rearrangement uses TRBV5-6 and TRBJ1-2; D unresolved. Germline CDR1 reads SGHDT; CDR2 reads YYEEEE. The CDR3 runs 12 residues. Trimming took 4 bases from V and 7 from J, leaving 11 bases between them.

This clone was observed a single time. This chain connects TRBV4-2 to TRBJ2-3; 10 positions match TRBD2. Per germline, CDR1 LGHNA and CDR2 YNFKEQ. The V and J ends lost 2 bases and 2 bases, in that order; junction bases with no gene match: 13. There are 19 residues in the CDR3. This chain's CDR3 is CASSQQRQGGLAFTDTQYF. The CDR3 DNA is TGTGCCAGCAGCCAACAAAGGCAAGGGGGACTAGCGTTCACAGATACGCAGTATTTT.

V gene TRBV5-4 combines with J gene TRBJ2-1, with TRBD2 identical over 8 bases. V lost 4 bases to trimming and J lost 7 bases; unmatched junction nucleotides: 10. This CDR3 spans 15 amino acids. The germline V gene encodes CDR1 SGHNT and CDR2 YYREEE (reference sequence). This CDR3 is CASSPRGGLGNEQFF. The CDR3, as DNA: TGTGCCAGCAGCCCCCGGGGGGGCCTTGGTAATGAGCAGTTCTTC.

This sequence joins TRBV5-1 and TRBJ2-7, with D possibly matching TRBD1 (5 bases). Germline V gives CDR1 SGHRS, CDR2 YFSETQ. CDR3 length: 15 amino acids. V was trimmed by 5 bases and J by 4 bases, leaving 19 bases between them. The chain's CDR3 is CASRTATGPEYEQYF. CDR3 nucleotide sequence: TGCGCCAGCAGAACAGCAACAGGTCCGGAATACGAGCAGTACTTC.

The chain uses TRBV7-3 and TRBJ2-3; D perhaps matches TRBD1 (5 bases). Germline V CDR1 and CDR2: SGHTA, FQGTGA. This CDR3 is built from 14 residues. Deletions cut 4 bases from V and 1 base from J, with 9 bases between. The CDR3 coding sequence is TGTGCCAGCAGCTCCGACAGTCGCACAGATACGCAGTATTTT. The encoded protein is CASSSDSRTDTQYF.

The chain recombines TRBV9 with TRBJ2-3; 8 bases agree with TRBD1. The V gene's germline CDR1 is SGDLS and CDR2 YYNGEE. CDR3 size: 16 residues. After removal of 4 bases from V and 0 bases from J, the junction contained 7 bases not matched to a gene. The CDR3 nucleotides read TGTGCCAGCAGCTTAAGTCAGGGGGCGAGCACAGATACGCAGTATTTT. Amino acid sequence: CASSLSQGASTDTQYF.

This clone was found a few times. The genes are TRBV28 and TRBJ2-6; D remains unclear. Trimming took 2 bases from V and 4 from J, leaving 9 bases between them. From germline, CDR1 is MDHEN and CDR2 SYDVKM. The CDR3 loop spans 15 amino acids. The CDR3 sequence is CASSLAGAGANVLTF. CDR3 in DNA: TGTGCCAGCAGTTTAGCTGGAGCCGGGGCCAACGTCCTGACTTTC. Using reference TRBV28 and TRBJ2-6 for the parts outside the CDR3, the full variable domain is DVKVTQSSRYLVKRTGEKVFLECVQDMDHENMFWYRQDPGLGLRLIYFSYDVKMKEKGDIPEGYSVSREKKERFSLILESASTNQTSMYLCASSLAGAGANVLTFGAGSRLTVL.

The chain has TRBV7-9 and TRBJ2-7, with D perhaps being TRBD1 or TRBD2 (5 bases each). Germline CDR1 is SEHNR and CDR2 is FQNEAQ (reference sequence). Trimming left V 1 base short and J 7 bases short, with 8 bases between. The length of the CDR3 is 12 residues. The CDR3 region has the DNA TGTGCCAGCAGCTTAGGGGGGTGGGAGCAGTACTTC. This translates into CASSLGGWEQYF.

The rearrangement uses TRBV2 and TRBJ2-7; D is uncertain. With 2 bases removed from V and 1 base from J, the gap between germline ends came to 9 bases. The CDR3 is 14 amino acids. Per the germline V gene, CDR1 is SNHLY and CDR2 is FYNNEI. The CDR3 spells CASSELLPSYEQYF. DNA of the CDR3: TGTGCCAGCAGTGAACTACTGCCTTCCTACGAGCAGTACTTC.

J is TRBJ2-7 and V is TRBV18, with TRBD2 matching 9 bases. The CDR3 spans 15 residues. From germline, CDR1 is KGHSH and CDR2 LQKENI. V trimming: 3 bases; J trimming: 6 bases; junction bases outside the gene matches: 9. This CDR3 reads CASSPCAGGPCEQYF. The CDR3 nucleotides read TGTGCCAGCTCACCTTGCGCGGGAGGGCCCTGCGAGCAGTACTTC. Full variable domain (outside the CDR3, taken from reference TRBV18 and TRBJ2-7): NAGVMQNPRHLVRRRGQEARLRCSPMKGHSHVYWYRQLPEEGLKFMVYLQKENIIDESGMPKERFSAEFPKEGPSILRIQQVVRGDSAAYFCASSPCAGGPCEQYFGPGTRLTVT.

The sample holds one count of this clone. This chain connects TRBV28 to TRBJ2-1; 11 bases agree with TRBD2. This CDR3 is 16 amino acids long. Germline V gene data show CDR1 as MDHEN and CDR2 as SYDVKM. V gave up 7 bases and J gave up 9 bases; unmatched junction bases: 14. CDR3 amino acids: CASTITGLAGGSEQFF. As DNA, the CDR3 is TGTGCCAGCACTATTACGGGGCTAGCGGGAGGAAGTGAGCAGTTCTTC.

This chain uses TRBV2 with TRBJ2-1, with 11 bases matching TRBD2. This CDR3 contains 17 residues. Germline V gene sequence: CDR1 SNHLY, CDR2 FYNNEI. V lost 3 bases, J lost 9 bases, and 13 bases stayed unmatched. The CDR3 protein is CASSETILTSGMGEQFF. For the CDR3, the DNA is TGTGCCAGCAGTGAGACCATATTGACTAGCGGGATGGGTGAGCAGTTCTTC. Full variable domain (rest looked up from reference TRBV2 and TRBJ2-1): EPEVTQTPSHQVTQMGQEVILRCVPISNHLYFYWYRQILGQKVEFLVSFYNNEISEKSEIFDDQFSVERPDGSNFTLKIRSTKLEDSAMYFCASSETILTSGMGEQFFGPGTRLTVL.

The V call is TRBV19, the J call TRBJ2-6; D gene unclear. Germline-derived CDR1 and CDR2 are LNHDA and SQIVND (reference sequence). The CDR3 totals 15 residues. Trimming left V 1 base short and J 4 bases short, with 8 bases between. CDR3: CASSIAGFGANVLTF. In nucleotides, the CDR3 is TGTGCCAGTAGTATAGCCGGGTTCGGGGCCAACGTCCTGACTTTC.

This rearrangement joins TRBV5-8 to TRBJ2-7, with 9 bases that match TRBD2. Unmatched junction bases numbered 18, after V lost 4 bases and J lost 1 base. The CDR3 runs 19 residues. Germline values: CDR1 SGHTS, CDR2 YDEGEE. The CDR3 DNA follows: TGTGCCAGCAGCCGTGGCGAGAGAGGTATAGCGGGAGTGTCCTACGAGCAGTACTTC. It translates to CASSRGERGIAGVSYEQYF.

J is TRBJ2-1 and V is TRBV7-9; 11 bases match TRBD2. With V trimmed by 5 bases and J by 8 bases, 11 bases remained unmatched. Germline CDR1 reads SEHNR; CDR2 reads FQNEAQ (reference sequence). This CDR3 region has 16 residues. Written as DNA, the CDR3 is TGTGCCAGCAGCCAATGGCGGCTAGCGGGAGGAGATGAGCAGTTCTTC. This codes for CASSQWRLAGGDEQFF.

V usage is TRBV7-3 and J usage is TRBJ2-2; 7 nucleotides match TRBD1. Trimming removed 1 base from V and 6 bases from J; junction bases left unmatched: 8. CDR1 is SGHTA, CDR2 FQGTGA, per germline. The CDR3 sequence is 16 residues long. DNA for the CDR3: TGTGCCAGCAGCTTAATGACAGGGAAAATGGCCGGGGAGCTGTTTTTT. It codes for CASSLMTGKMAGELFF.

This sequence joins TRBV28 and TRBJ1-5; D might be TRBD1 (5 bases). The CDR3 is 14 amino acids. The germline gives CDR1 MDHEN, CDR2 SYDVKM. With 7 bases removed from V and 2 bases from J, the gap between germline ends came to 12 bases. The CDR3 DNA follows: TGTGCCAGCACCTGGGTAGGGGGCAATCAGCCCCAGCATTTT. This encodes CASTWVGGNQPQHF.

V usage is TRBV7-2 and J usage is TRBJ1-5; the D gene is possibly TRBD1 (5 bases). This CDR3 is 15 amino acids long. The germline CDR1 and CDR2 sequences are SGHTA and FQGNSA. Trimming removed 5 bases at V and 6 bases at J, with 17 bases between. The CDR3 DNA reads TGTGCCAGCAGCCTGGCGCGGGGGGACGGTCAGCCCCAGCATTTT. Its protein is CASSLARGDGQPQHF.

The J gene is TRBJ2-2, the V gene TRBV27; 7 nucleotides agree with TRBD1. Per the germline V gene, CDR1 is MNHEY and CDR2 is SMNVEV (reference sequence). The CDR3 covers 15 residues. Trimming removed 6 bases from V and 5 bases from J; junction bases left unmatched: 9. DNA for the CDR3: TGTGCCAGCAGCGAGGGGGACAGCATTACCGGGGAGCTGTTTTTT. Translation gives CASSEGDSITGELFF.